This T cell receptor beta chain was documented in a study of T-cell memory formation after mild COVID-19. Study-wide results and limits: A subset of responding clones appeared in pre-infection memory, suggesting cross-reactive memory joined. CD4/CD8 balance characterized clones contracting day 15 to 85, and CD4+ skew characterized later expanders. Contracting clones localized mainly to CM and EM when CD4+ and mainly to EMRA when CD8+.

CDR3 length: 14 amino acids. Germline lookup yields CDR1 LNHNV and CDR2 YYDKDF (reference sequence). V dropped 1 base and J dropped 5 bases, with 12 bases sitting between them. cDNA libraries for TCR alpha and TCR beta, carrying sample barcodes and UMIs, came from 5'RACE with constant-segment primers. TCRdb reanalysed the 5' RACE reads using MiXCR and keeps one entry per CDR3 protein. Among roughly 120,000 distinct CDR3 sequences listed, more than 15% were seen once. In this sample, this clonotype turned up a few times. No antigen is known for it. The TCR was taken from an adult woman who had mild COVID-19 (a few samples of this study predate the infection). Cell type and time point are not known. The chain uses TRBV15 and TRBJ2-7, with D tentatively TRBD2 (6 bases). Sequencing was carried out using PBMCs or a T cell subset sorted from them (not recorded which). The CDR3 reads CATSRGGGLDEQYF. The DNA of the CDR3 is TGTGCCACCAGCAGAGGTGGGGGGTTGGACGAGCAGTACTTC. The entire variable domain, with the rest obtained from reference TRBV15 and TRBJ2-7, is as follows: DAMVIQNPRYQVTQFGKPVTLSCSQTLNHNVMYWYQQKSSQAPKLLFHYYDKDFNNEADTPDNFQSRRPNTSFCFLDIRSPGLGDTAMYLCATSRGGGLDEQYFGPGTRLTVT.